Each of the 21 T cell receptor beta chains below was sequenced from the same sample in a study of blood T cell repertoires in COVID-19. Data came from immunoSEQ multiplex PCR; TCRdb stores just in-frame clones and leaves some out. The table shows some 130,000 clones, with roughly 88% occurring only once. Source material: peripheral blood. The receptors were sampled from a man aged 50 to 60 with acute or convalescent COVID-19.

CDR3 loop: CASSYGLEANNEQFF. The CDR3 bases are TGTGCCAGCAGTTACGGACTAGAGGCCAATAATGAGCAGTTCTTC. This chain uses TRBV6-2 or TRBV6-3 with TRBJ2-1; 7 bases are shared with TRBD2. The CDR3 sequence is 15 residues long. Germline V gives CDR1 MNHEY, CDR2 SVGEGT. J gave up 7 bases and V 2 bases, and 8 bases lay outside the gene matches.

This clone was observed once. The chain is built from TRBV30 and TRBJ1-5; TRBD1 is a possible D gene (5 bases). Germline V CDR1 and CDR2: GTSNPN, SVGIG (reference sequence). V lost 4 bases to trimming and J lost 4 bases, with 14 bases between them. The CDR3 has 14 amino acids. CDR3: CAWTRAGMNQPQHF. The DNA of the CDR3 is TGTGCCTGGACCCGAGCAGGGATGAATCAGCCCCAGCATTTT.

V is TRBV24-1 and J is TRBJ2-6, with a possible D match to TRBD1 (6 bases). Per germline, CDR1 KGHDR and CDR2 SFDVKD. Trimming pared 2 bases from V and 2 bases from J, leaving 6 bases between. The CDR3 runs 15 residues. As DNA, the CDR3 is TGTGCCACCAGTGATTCAGGGGCTGGGGCCAACGTCCTGACTTTC. Its translation is CATSDSGAGANVLTF.

The gene calls are TRBV28 and TRBJ1-1; no firm D call. V was clipped by 1 base and J by 7 bases, with 7 bases between them. CDR3 length equals 12 residues. CDR1 MDHEN and CDR2 SYDVKM come from the germline V gene. The CDR3 DNA reads as TGTGCCAGCAGTTTATTTGTCAGTGAAGCTTTCTTT. The encoded protein is CASSLFVSEAFF.

The chain is built from TRBV28 and TRBJ2-5; D possibly corresponds to TRBD1 (5 bases). The germline gives CDR1 MDHEN, CDR2 SYDVKM. The V end was cut by 2 bases, the J end by 4 bases, with 5 bases between. The CDR3 loop spans 12 amino acids. CDR3 protein: CASSLDRETQYF. CDR3 nucleotides: TGTGCCAGCAGTTTAGACAGAGAGACCCAGTACTTC.

This clone was observed once. The gene calls are TRBV7-3 and TRBJ1-2, with TRBD1 matching over 11 bases. Trimming at V came to 0 bases and at J to 8 bases, leaving 14 bases not matched to a gene. Germline CDR1 reads SGHTA; CDR2 reads FQGTGA. The length of the CDR3 is 18 residues. CDR3 sequence (DNA): TGTGCCAGCAGCTTAACGGGCGGACAGGGGGCGGGCGCCGGGGGCTACACCTTC. Protein: CASSLTGGQGAGAGGYTF.

This rearrangement joins TRBV7-2 to TRBJ1-3, with D perhaps TRBD1 (5 bases). CDR3 size: 14 residues. V was cut by 3 bases and J by 5 bases, with 11 bases left in between. In germline, CDR1 is SGHTA, CDR2 FQGNSA. The CDR3 sequence: CASSFEGVRNTIYF. CDR3 in DNA: TGTGCCAGCAGCTTTGAAGGGGTTCGAAACACCATATATTTT.

As DNA, the CDR3 is TGTGCCAGCAGCCAATCGGCGGGTCTATTTTATGAAAAACTGTTTTTT. It encodes CASSQSAGLFYEKLFF. This chain joins TRBV3-1 (or the pseudogene TRBV3-2) and TRBJ1-4; D remains unclear. Trimming shortened V by 2 bases and J by 6 bases, and 16 bases separated the two germline ends. Germline V gives CDR1 LGHDT, CDR2 YNNKEL (reference sequence). This CDR3 is built from 16 residues.

The gene calls are TRBV11-3 and TRBJ2-1; 15 nucleotides align to TRBD2. V dropped 1 base and J dropped 5; count of bases not matched to a gene: 0. Per the germline V gene, CDR1 is SGHNT and CDR2 is YENEEA. The CDR3 spans 16 residues. CDR3: CASSLGTSGRDNEQFF. CDR3 coding DNA: TGTGCCAGCAGCTTAGGGACTAGCGGGAGGGACAATGAGCAGTTCTTC.

As concerns this clone: At the DNA level, this CDR3 is encoded by other sequences in the same sample as well. CDR3 protein: CASSLGQGGNQPQHF. The CDR3, as DNA: TGCGCCAGCAGCCTCGGACAGGGAGGCAATCAGCCCCAGCATTTT. The rearrangement joins TRBV5-1 to TRBJ1-5, with TRBD1 matching 8 bases. With V trimmed by 4 bases and J by 2 bases, 5 bases remained unmatched. Germline values: CDR1 SGHRS, CDR2 YFSETQ. This CDR3 comprises 15 residues.

The chain couples TRBV5-1 to TRBJ2-1; 8 bases line up with TRBD2. Germline V lookup: CDR1 SGHRS, CDR2 YFSETQ. This CDR3 has 17 amino acids. The junction had 5 bases not matched to a gene; V was cut back by 0 bases and J by 0 bases. The CDR3 DNA reads as TGCGCCAGCAGCTTGGGACCGGGAGGGAGCTCCTACAATGAGCAGTTCTTC. Translation: CASSLGPGGSSYNEQFF.

In this sample, this clone turned up once. V is TRBV6-5 and J is TRBJ1-1; D perhaps matches TRBD1 (5 bases). The CDR3 runs 15 residues. Trimming cost V 7 bases and J 4 bases, with 19 bases left between them. Per germline, CDR1 MNHEY and CDR2 SVGAGI. DNA of the CDR3: TGTGCCAGCACCCCCCGGGGGGGAACTGGCACTGAAGCTTTCTTT. Protein sequence: CASTPRGGTGTEAFF.

Worth noting for this clone: The conserved closing phenylalanine or tryptophan is absent in this CDR3, likely reflecting a read error. It is unclear where the CDR3 begins or ends on the DNA, so no DNA is shown, and the CDR3 is as TCRdb lists it. V usage is TRBV21-1 and J usage is TRBJ1-3; the D call in the table, TRBD1, was not verified against the DNA. TRBV21-1 is deemed a pseudogene. With termini counted, the CDR3 has 9 amino acids. This CDR3 reads CASSLWTVN.

The chain joins TRBV4-1 to TRBJ1-2, with TRBD1 matching over 9 bases. There are 15 residues in the CDR3. Germline V gives CDR1 MGHRA, CDR2 YSYEKL. V gave up 4 bases and J gave up 0 bases; unmatched junction bases: 3. For the CDR3, the DNA is TGCGCCAGCAGCCCCCGGGACAGGGCTAACTATGGCTACACCTTC. It specifies CASSPRDRANYGYTF.

The chain recombines TRBV5-5 with TRBJ1-1; 9 bases line up with TRBD1. With V trimmed by 3 bases and J by 6 bases, 6 bases remained unmatched. Germline V gene data show CDR1 as SGHKS and CDR2 as YYEKEE (reference sequence). There are 14 residues in the CDR3. The CDR3 region has the DNA TGTGCCAGCAGCTGGAAACAGGGGGCAGCTGAAGCTTTCTTT. Its translation is CASSWKQGAAEAFF.

The CDR3 sequence: CASSRGQSEKLFF. CDR3 sequence (DNA): TGTGCCAGCAGCCGAGGACAGAGCGAAAAACTGTTTTTT. The chain links TRBV7-9 to TRBJ1-4; D possibly corresponds to TRBD1 (6 bases). V was pared by 5 bases and J by 8 bases, with 12 bases between. CDR1 SEHNR and CDR2 FQNEAQ come from the germline V gene (reference sequence). The CDR3 length is 13 residues.

This clone is a singleton in its sample. The genes are TRBV12-3 or TRBV12-4 and TRBJ1-2, with no clear D. Trimming cost V 6 bases and J 7 bases, with 9 bases left between them. The CDR3 spans 11 residues. CDR3 DNA sequence: TGTGCCAGCAGCGCCCGGAGTGGCTACACCTTC. It yields the protein CASSARSGYTF.

The chain links TRBV7-2 to TRBJ1-3; D is undetermined. V shed 3 bases and J shed 0 bases, with 12 bases lying between them. CDR1 and CDR2 (germline): SGHTA, FQGNSA. The CDR3 is 16 residues long. The CDR3 is CASSLDRGASGNTIYF. The CDR3 DNA reads as TGTGCCAGCAGCTTGGATCGGGGAGCCTCTGGAAACACCATATATTTT.

The V gene is TRBV7-9, the J gene TRBJ1-2, with 7 bases matching TRBD1. The CDR3 length is 16 residues. Losses at the gene ends were 2 bases for V and 3 bases for J; bases not matched to a gene: 9. Germline CDR1 reads SEHNR; CDR2 reads FQNEAQ (reference sequence). The CDR3 loop reads CASSLMVGQQDYGYTF. In DNA form, the CDR3 reads TGTGCCAGCAGCTTAATGGTGGGACAGCAAGACTATGGCTACACCTTC.

The V and J genes are TRBV9 and TRBJ2-6; D is undetermined. The length of the CDR3 is 15 residues. Germline assignment: CDR1 SGDLS and CDR2 YYNGEE. V shed 0 bases and J shed 0 bases, with 4 bases lying between them. Here the CDR3 reads CASSVGNSGANVLTF. The CDR3 DNA is TGTGCCAGCAGCGTAGGTAACTCTGGGGCCAACGTCCTGACTTTC. The whole variable domain, filled in from reference TRBV9 and TRBJ2-6, reads DSGVTQTPKHLITATGQRVTLRCSPRSGDLSVYWYQQSLDQGLQFLIQYYNGEERAKGNILERFSAQQFPDLHSELNLSSLELGDSALYFCASSVGNSGANVLTFGAGSRLTVL.

The CDR3 region is CASSQRPGQGGEKLFF. In DNA form, the CDR3 reads TGTGCCAGCTCACAAAGACCGGGACAGGGAGGCGAAAAACTGTTTTTT. This rearrangement joins TRBV18 to TRBJ1-4, with TRBD1 identical over 9 bases. J gave up 8 bases and V 4 bases, and 11 bases lay outside the gene matches. Germline V gene lookup returns CDR1 KGHSH and CDR2 LQKENI. The CDR3 is made up of 16 amino acids.